This T cell receptor (beta chain) was retrieved from a study of blood T cells in healthy people across ages. Samples had at least 6.5 million PBMCs isolated from them. Together with a sample-barcoded 5' primer, a J-beta primer mix was included in a second PCR lasting roughly 6 to 12 cycles. The template-switch adaptor, which had 12 random nucleotides, put a tag on each cDNA molecule. TCRdb called the 5' RACE reads again in MiXCR, with one record for every CDR3 protein. The sample carries about 570,000 distinct CDR3 sequences, 25% to 30% recorded once. The ends were cut back, 5 bases at V and 5 bases at J, with 13 bases in the middle. Germline CDR1 and CDR2: SGHRS and YFSETQ. The CDR3 runs to 13 residues. This clonotype was detected a few times.

The origin of this receptor is a woman between 65 and 79 years old in good health. Input material: blood. This rearrangement joins TRBV5-1 to TRBJ2-5; possibly TRBD1 for D (6 bases). The CDR3 is CASSEQGRETQYF. The CDR3 DNA follows: TGCGCCAGCAGTGAACAGGGAAGGGAGACCCAGTACTTC.